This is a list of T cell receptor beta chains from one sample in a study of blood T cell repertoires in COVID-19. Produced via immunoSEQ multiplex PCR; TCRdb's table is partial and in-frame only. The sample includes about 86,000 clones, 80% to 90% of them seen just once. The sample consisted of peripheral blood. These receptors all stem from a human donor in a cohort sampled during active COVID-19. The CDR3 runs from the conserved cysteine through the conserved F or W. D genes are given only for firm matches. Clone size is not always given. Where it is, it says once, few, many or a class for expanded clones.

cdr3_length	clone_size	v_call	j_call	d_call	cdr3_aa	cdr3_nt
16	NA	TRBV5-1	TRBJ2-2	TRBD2	CASSFPGTSGGGELFF	TGCGCCAGCAGCTTTCCCGGGACTAGCGGCGGCGGGGAGCTGTTTTTT
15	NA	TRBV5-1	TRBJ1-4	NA	CASSAQIETNEKLFF	TGCGCCAGCAGTGCGCAGATAGAGACAAATGAAAAACTGTTTTTT
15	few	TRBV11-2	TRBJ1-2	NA	CASSRVPGWNYGYTF	TGTGCCAGCAGCCGGGTTCCGGGATGGAACTATGGCTACACCTTC
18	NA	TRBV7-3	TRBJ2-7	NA	CASSSTEVRESLPNEQYF	TGTGCCAGCAGCTCCACCGAGGTCAGGGAATCACTACCAAACGAGCAGTACTTC
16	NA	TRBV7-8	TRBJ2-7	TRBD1	CASSLTGGPIHYEQYF	TGTGCCAGCAGCCTGACAGGGGGGCCTATCCACTACGAGCAGTACTTC
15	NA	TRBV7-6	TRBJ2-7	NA	CASSSSSDGSYEQYF	TGTGCCAGCAGCTCATCGAGCGACGGCTCCTACGAGCAGTACTTC
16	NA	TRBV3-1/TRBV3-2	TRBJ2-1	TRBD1	CASSPTLDRGRDEQFF	TGTGCCAGCAGCCCAACTTTAGACAGGGGGAGGGATGAGCAGTTCTTC
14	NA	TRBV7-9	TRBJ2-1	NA	CASSSTGGGNEQFF	TGTGCCAGCAGCTCAACAGGGGGAGGGAATGAGCAGTTCTTC
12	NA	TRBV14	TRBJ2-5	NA	CASSHRRETQYF	TGTGCCAGCAGCCACCGGAGAGAGACCCAGTACTTC
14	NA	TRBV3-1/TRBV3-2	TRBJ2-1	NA	CASSRTLEPREQFF	TGTGCCAGCAGCAGAACACTGGAGCCCCGCGAGCAGTTCTTC
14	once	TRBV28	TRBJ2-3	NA	CASRLPASTDTQYF	TGTGCCAGCAGACTCCCTGCGAGCACAGATACGCAGTATTTT
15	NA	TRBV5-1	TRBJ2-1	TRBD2	CASRASGARGDEQFF	TGCGCCAGCAGGGCTAGCGGGGCCCGAGGGGATGAGCAGTTCTTC
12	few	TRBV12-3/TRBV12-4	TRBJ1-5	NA	CASSSGGRPQHF	TGTGCCAGCAGCTCGGGGGGTAGGCCCCAGCATTTT
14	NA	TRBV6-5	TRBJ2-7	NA	CASRGAGHLPEQYF	TGTGCCAGCAGGGGGGCAGGGCACCTCCCGGAGCAGTACTTC
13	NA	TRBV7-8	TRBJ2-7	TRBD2	CASTDGDYNEQYF	TGTGCCAGCACGGACGGGGACTACAACGAGCAGTACTTC
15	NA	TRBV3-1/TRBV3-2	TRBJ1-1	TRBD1	CASSPPTGGFTEAFF	TGTGCCAGCAGCCCGCCGACAGGGGGCTTCACTGAAGCTTTCTTT
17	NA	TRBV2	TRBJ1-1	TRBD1	CASRETGWGVPNTEAFF	TGTGCCAGCAGGGAGACAGGGTGGGGGGTACCAAACACTGAAGCTTTCTTT
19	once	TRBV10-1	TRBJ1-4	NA	CASSAPWGRAGVTNEKLFF	TGCGCCAGCAGTGCTCCTTGGGGCCGGGCGGGAGTAACTAATGAAAAACTGTTTTTT
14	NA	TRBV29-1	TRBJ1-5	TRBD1	CSVDGQGPNQPQHF	TGCAGCGTTGACGGACAGGGACCAAATCAGCCCCAGCATTTT
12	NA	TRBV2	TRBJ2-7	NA	CASSLSRYEQYF	TGTGCCAGCAGCCTATCTCGATACGAGCAGTACTTC
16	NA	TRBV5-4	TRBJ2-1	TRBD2	CASSFRTSGREYEQFF	TGTGCCAGCAGCTTCCGGACTAGCGGGAGGGAATATGAGCAGTTCTTC
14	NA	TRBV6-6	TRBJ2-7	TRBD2	CASSPPPTSHEQYF	TGTGCCAGCAGCCCCCCCCCGACTAGCCACGAGCAGTACTTC
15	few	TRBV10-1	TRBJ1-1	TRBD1	CASSGEGAGRTEAFF	TGCGCCAGCAGTGGAGAGGGGGCTGGAAGGACTGAAGCTTTCTTT
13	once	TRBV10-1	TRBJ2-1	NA	CASSEAGDNEQFF	TGCGCCAGCAGTGAGGCAGGGGACAATGAGCAGTTCTTC
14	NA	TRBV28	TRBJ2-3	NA	CASSFSVSTDTQYF	TGTGCCAGCAGTTTTAGTGTAAGCACAGATACGCAGTATTTT
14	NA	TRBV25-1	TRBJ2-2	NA	CASSDVQGTGELFF	TGTGCCAGCAGTGACGTACAGGGCACCGGGGAGCTGTTTTTT
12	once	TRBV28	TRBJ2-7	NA	CASSFSGDEQYF	TGTGCCAGCAGTTTCTCAGGGGACGAGCAGTACTTC
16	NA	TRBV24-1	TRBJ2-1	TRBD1	CATSDFEGARRDEQFF	TGTGCCACCAGTGATTTCGAGGGGGCCCGCAGGGATGAGCAGTTCTTC
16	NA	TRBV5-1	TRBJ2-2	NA	CASTQTTGGGTGELFF	TGCGCCAGCACCCAAACAACGGGTGGAGGAACCGGGGAGCTGTTTTTT
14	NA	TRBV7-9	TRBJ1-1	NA	CASSLDSMNTEAFF	TGTGCCAGCAGCTTAGACAGCATGAACACTGAAGCTTTCTTT
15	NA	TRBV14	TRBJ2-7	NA	CASSRQGLALNEQYF	TGTGCCAGCAGCCGTCAAGGGCTAGCGTTAAACGAGCAGTACTTC
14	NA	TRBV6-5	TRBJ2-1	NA	CASSLTSMGIEQFF	TGTGCCAGCAGTTTGACTAGTATGGGGATTGAGCAGTTCTTC